These T cell receptor beta chains were read from a single sample in a study of Tregs in tolerant kidney transplant recipients. Clones were sequenced by immunoSEQ multiplex PCR, and TCRdb holds only the in-frame ones, with some missing. The sample holds tens of thousands of clones, roughly 93% seen once. The sample was CD4+ T cells from blood, taken before the transplant. All receptors come from a human donor who received a combined kidney and bone marrow transplant. Each CDR3 is given with its conserved first and last residue. Fields, in order: J gene, clone size, V gene, D gene, CDR3 protein, CDR3 DNA. The D gene is left open where the match is weak. Some rows have no size entry. The others give once, few or many, or a class for an expanded clone.

j_gene: TRBJ2-1
abundance: .
v_gene: TRBV25-1
d_gene: TRBD2
CDR3aa: CASSESGGPYNEQFF
CDR3nt: TGTGCCAGCAGTGAATCGGGAGGGCCTTACAATGAGCAGTTCTTC

j_gene: TRBJ1-1
abundance: .
v_gene: TRBV7-9
d_gene: TRBD1
CDR3aa: CASRQGELNTEAFF
CDR3nt: TGTGCCAGCCGACAGGGGGAACTGAACACTGAAGCTTTCTTT

j_gene: TRBJ2-1
abundance: .
v_gene: TRBV11-3
d_gene: .
CDR3aa: CASSLVGVPGNEQFF
CDR3nt: TGTGCCAGCAGCTTAGTCGGTGTGCCGGGGAATGAGCAGTTCTTC

j_gene: TRBJ1-6
abundance: .
v_gene: TRBV30
d_gene: .
CDR3aa: CAWTQLRPLSSYNSPLHF
CDR3nt: TGTGCCTGGACGCAACTACGGCCCCTCAGCTCCTATAATTCCCCCCTCCACTTT

j_gene: TRBJ1-2
abundance: .
v_gene: TRBV12-2
d_gene: .
CDR3aa: CASRLRYGYTF
CDR3nt: TGTGCAAGTCGCTTGCGATATGGCTACACCTTC

j_gene: TRBJ2-1
abundance: .
v_gene: TRBV6-5
d_gene: TRBD2
CDR3aa: CASSYDLVAGRNEQFF
CDR3nt: TGTGCCAGCAGTTACGATTTGGTAGCGGGTCGGAATGAGCAGTTCTTC

j_gene: TRBJ1-1
abundance: .
v_gene: TRBV9
d_gene: TRBD1
CDR3aa: CASSVTGEGEAFF
CDR3nt: TGTGCCAGCAGCGTAACAGGGGAAGGTGAAGCTTTCTTT

j_gene: TRBJ2-1
abundance: .
v_gene: TRBV11-1
d_gene: .
CDR3aa: CASSFTRPFVLAPNEQFF
CDR3nt: TGTGCCAGCAGCTTCACTCGGCCCTTCGTGTTAGCCCCTAATGAGCAGTTCTTC

j_gene: TRBJ2-7
abundance: .
v_gene: TRBV12-5
d_gene: .
CDR3aa: CASGSSGRGTSYEQYF
CDR3nt: TGTGCTAGTGGTTCCTCGGGCAGGGGAACCTCCTACGAGCAGTACTTC

j_gene: TRBJ2-1
abundance: .
v_gene: TRBV10-3
d_gene: .
CDR3aa: CAITQGNNEQFF
CDR3nt: TGTGCCATCACCCAGGGTAACAATGAGCAGTTCTTC

j_gene: TRBJ2-5
abundance: .
v_gene: TRBV9
d_gene: .
CDR3aa: CASSVAQQLETQYF
CDR3nt: TGTGCCAGCAGCGTAGCTCAACAGTTAGAGACCCAGTACTTC

j_gene: TRBJ2-3
abundance: once
v_gene: TRBV6-6
d_gene: .
CDR3aa: CASSYPESPGTQYF
CDR3nt: TGTGCCAGCAGTTACCCTGAGTCCCCTGGTACGCAGTATTTT

j_gene: TRBJ2-3
abundance: .
v_gene: TRBV2
d_gene: TRBD2
CDR3aa: CASSFDGGGTDAQYF
CDR3nt: TGTGCCAGCTCATTTGACGGGGGGGGAACAGATGCGCAGTATTTT

j_gene: TRBJ1-6
abundance: .
v_gene: TRBV7-6
d_gene: TRBD1
CDR3aa: CASSPEGTGGSPLHF
CDR3nt: TGTGCCAGCAGCCCAGAGGGGACAGGGGGTTCACCCCTCCACTTT

j_gene: TRBJ2-7
abundance: few
v_gene: TRBV19
d_gene: TRBD1
CDR3aa: CASSTGQFYSYEQYF
CDR3nt: TGTGCCAGTAGTACGGGACAGTTTTACTCCTACGAGCAGTACTTC

j_gene: TRBJ2-3
abundance: once
v_gene: TRBV27
d_gene: TRBD1
CDR3aa: CASSLTGGLVTQYF
CDR3nt: TGTGCCAGCAGTTTGACAGGGGGCTTGGTTACGCAGTATTTT

j_gene: TRBJ2-1
abundance: .
v_gene: TRBV7-3
d_gene: TRBD1
CDR3aa: CASSFVDRGEQFF
CDR3nt: TGTGCCAGCAGCTTCGTGGACAGGGGTGAGCAGTTCTTC

j_gene: TRBJ2-7
abundance: .
v_gene: TRBV30
d_gene: .
CDR3aa: CAWSGISGYDHEQYF
CDR3nt: TGTGCCTGGAGTGGAATCTCGGGATACGACCACGAGCAGTACTTC

j_gene: TRBJ2-2
abundance: .
v_gene: TRBV15
d_gene: TRBD2
CDR3aa: CATSRDRYLAGEGELFF
CDR3nt: TGTGCCACCAGCAGAGATCGGTATCTAGCGGGGGAAGGGGAGCTGTTTTTT

j_gene: TRBJ2-7
abundance: .
v_gene: TRBV5-1
d_gene: TRBD2
CDR3aa: CASSLEWREGAGEQYF
CDR3nt: TGCGCCAGCAGCTTGGAGTGGCGGGAGGGCGCGGGAGAGCAGTACTTC

j_gene: TRBJ2-7
abundance: .
v_gene: TRBV9
d_gene: .
CDR3aa: CASSVTGIVSEQYF
CDR3nt: TGTGCCAGCAGCGTAACAGGGATTGTTTCCGAGCAGTACTTC

j_gene: TRBJ1-2
abundance: .
v_gene: TRBV7-9
d_gene: .
CDR3aa: CASSPTGPSHGYTF
CDR3nt: TGTGCCAGCAGCCCTACAGGGCCTTCACATGGCTACACCTTC

j_gene: TRBJ1-1
abundance: .
v_gene: TRBV7-2
d_gene: .
CDR3aa: CASSLFRGEAFF
CDR3nt: TGTGCCAGCAGCTTATTCCGGGGTGAGGCTTTCTTT

j_gene: TRBJ2-1
abundance: .
v_gene: TRBV5-1
d_gene: TRBD2
CDR3aa: CASSRTSDMQFF
CDR3nt: TGCGCCAGCAGCCGCACTAGCGACATGCAGTTCTTC

j_gene: TRBJ1-2
abundance: .
v_gene: TRBV6-4
d_gene: TRBD1
CDR3aa: CASSPYGTGGAGYGYTF
CDR3nt: TGTGCCAGCAGCCCGTACGGGACAGGGGGCGCTGGCTATGGCTACACCTTC

j_gene: TRBJ2-3
abundance: .
v_gene: TRBV6-1
d_gene: TRBD1
CDR3aa: CASSVGTGLITDTQYF
CDR3nt: TGTGCCAGCAGTGTTGGGACAGGATTGATCACAGATACGCAGTATTTT

j_gene: TRBJ2-1
abundance: .
v_gene: TRBV6-5
d_gene: .
CDR3aa: CASSYLGFGGNEQFF
CDR3nt: TGTGCCAGCAGTTACTTGGGATTTGGGGGGAATGAGCAGTTCTTC

j_gene: TRBJ2-5
abundance: .
v_gene: TRBV11-1
d_gene: .
CDR3aa: CASSLPLGPETQYF
CDR3nt: TGTGCCAGCAGCTTACCTCTGGGGCCGGAGACCCAGTACTTC

j_gene: TRBJ2-3
abundance: .
v_gene: TRBV5-1
d_gene: TRBD1
CDR3aa: CASSKSTGATSTDTQYF
CDR3nt: TGCGCCAGCAGCAAGTCGACAGGGGCCACTAGCACAGATACGCAGTATTTT

j_gene: TRBJ2-7
abundance: .
v_gene: TRBV2
d_gene: TRBD1
CDR3aa: CASSRDRVNYEQYF
CDR3nt: TGTGCCAGCAGTCGGGACAGGGTCAACTACGAGCAGTACTTC

j_gene: TRBJ1-2
abundance: .
v_gene: TRBV19
d_gene: .
CDR3aa: CASSIIQGPYGYTF
CDR3nt: TGTGCCAGTAGTATTATACAGGGACCCTATGGCTACACCTTC

j_gene: TRBJ1-2
abundance: .
v_gene: TRBV5-4
d_gene: .
CDR3aa: CASSLGGEAGYTF
CDR3nt: TGTGCCAGCTCCTTGGGGGGAGAGGCTGGCTACACCTTC

j_gene: TRBJ2-1
abundance: .
v_gene: TRBV2
d_gene: TRBD2
CDR3aa: CASSVQREWDEQFF
CDR3nt: TGTGCCAGCAGTGTCCAGCGGGAGTGGGATGAGCAGTTCTTC

j_gene: TRBJ2-5
abundance: once
v_gene: TRBV2
d_gene: TRBD2
CDR3aa: CASTPPGLEKTQYF
CDR3nt: TGTGCCAGCACCCCCCCGGGACTAGAGAAGACCCAGTACTTC

j_gene: TRBJ1-2
abundance: .
v_gene: TRBV6-6
d_gene: TRBD1
CDR3aa: CASRQGEDGYTF
CDR3nt: TGTGCCAGTAGACAGGGCGAAGATGGCTACACCTTC

j_gene: TRBJ1-1
abundance: .
v_gene: TRBV5-1
d_gene: .
CDR3aa: CASSSSPGNTEAFF
CDR3nt: TGCGCCAGCAGCTCCTCGCCAGGGAACACTGAAGCTTTCTTT

j_gene: TRBJ2-5
abundance: once
v_gene: TRBV28
d_gene: .
CDR3aa: CASSSGAQGRETQYF
CDR3nt: TGTGCCAGCAGTAGTGGGGCGCAGGGTCGGGAGACCCAGTACTTC

j_gene: TRBJ2-2
abundance: .
v_gene: TRBV6-5
d_gene: .
CDR3aa: CASRTFAGTGELFF
CDR3nt: TGTGCCAGCAGGACGTTTGCGGGTACCGGGGAGCTGTTTTTT

j_gene: TRBJ2-3
abundance: .
v_gene: TRBV10-3
d_gene: TRBD2
CDR3aa: CAIKSVTSANTDTQYF
CDR3nt: TGTGCCATCAAATCAGTAACTAGCGCCAACACAGATACGCAGTATTTT

j_gene: TRBJ1-1
abundance: .
v_gene: TRBV30
d_gene: TRBD1
CDR3aa: CAWRGDRENTEAFF
CDR3nt: TGTGCCTGGAGAGGGGACAGGGAGAACACTGAAGCTTTCTTT

j_gene: TRBJ2-3
abundance: .
v_gene: TRBV7-2
d_gene: .
CDR3aa: CASSLGTGYTDTQYF
CDR3nt: TGTGCCAGCAGCTTAGGGACTGGATACACAGATACGCAGTATTTT

j_gene: TRBJ2-7
abundance: .
v_gene: TRBV5-4
d_gene: .
CDR3aa: CASSLGAYEQYF
CDR3nt: TGTGCCAGCAGCTTAGGGGCCTACGAGCAGTACTTC

j_gene: TRBJ2-5
abundance: .
v_gene: TRBV5-4
d_gene: TRBD1
CDR3aa: CASSFGTDQETQYF
CDR3nt: TGTGCCAGCAGCTTTGGGACAGACCAAGAGACCCAGTACTTC

j_gene: TRBJ1-2
abundance: .
v_gene: TRBV5-1
d_gene: .
CDR3aa: CASSFQGNYGYTF
CDR3nt: TGCGCCAGCAGCTTTCAGGGGAACTATGGCTACACCTTC

j_gene: TRBJ2-7
abundance: .
v_gene: TRBV5-1
d_gene: .
CDR3aa: CASSSRDYEQYF
CDR3nt: TGCGCCAGCAGCTCCCGGGACTACGAGCAGTACTTC

j_gene: TRBJ1-2
abundance: .
v_gene: TRBV5-4
d_gene: .
CDR3aa: CASSFPREENGYTF
CDR3nt: TGTGCCAGCAGCTTCCCCCGCGAAGAAAATGGCTACACCTTC

j_gene: TRBJ2-5
abundance: .
v_gene: TRBV4-3
d_gene: .
CDR3aa: CASSQAPGGETQYF
CDR3nt: TGCGCCAGCAGCCAAGCCCCCGGAGGCGAGACCCAGTACTTC

j_gene: TRBJ1-6
abundance: .
v_gene: TRBV9
d_gene: TRBD1
CDR3aa: CASSVAQGANSPLHF
CDR3nt: TGTGCCAGCAGCGTAGCACAGGGGGCGAATTCACCCCTCCACTTT

j_gene: TRBJ2-3
abundance: .
v_gene: TRBV11-3
d_gene: .
CDR3aa: CASSLAVGSSTDTQYF
CDR3nt: TGTGCCAGCAGCTTAGCAGTCGGGTCTAGCACAGATACGCAGTATTTT

j_gene: TRBJ1-3
abundance: .
v_gene: TRBV7-2
d_gene: TRBD1
CDR3aa: CASSSRQGVNTIYF
CDR3nt: TGTGCCAGCAGCTCCAGACAGGGGGTAAACACCATATATTTT

j_gene: TRBJ2-2
abundance: .
v_gene: TRBV6-5
d_gene: .
CDR3aa: CASSSPKTKATGELFF
CDR3nt: TGTGCCAGCAGTTCGCCGAAAACTAAGGCAACCGGGGAGCTGTTTTTT

j_gene: TRBJ2-1
abundance: few
v_gene: TRBV10-3
d_gene: TRBD2
CDR3aa: CAITAGTSFYNEQFF
CDR3nt: TGTGCCATTACTGCCGGGACTAGTTTCTACAATGAGCAGTTCTTC

j_gene: TRBJ2-4
abundance: .
v_gene: TRBV19
d_gene: TRBD1
CDR3aa: CASTSWGTANIQYF
CDR3nt: TGTGCCAGTACCTCCTGGGGGACAGCCAACATTCAGTACTTC

j_gene: TRBJ2-7
abundance: once
v_gene: TRBV5-1
d_gene: TRBD2
CDR3aa: CASSPRLAGGPGGSYEQYF
CDR3nt: TGCGCCAGCAGCCCTCGACTAGCGGGAGGGCCAGGCGGCTCCTACGAGCAGTACTTC

j_gene: TRBJ2-3
abundance: .
v_gene: TRBV5-4
d_gene: .
CDR3aa: CASSSYTDTQYF
CDR3nt: TGTGCCAGCAGCTCTTACACAGATACGCAGTATTTT